This is a list of T cell receptor beta chains from one sample in a study of T cell responses to AZD1222 COVID-19 vaccine. Clones were sequenced by immunoSEQ multiplex PCR, and TCRdb holds only the in-frame ones, with some missing. The data contain some 160,000 clones, over 85% of them singletons. The starting material was peripheral blood, obtained on day 0 of AZD1222 vaccination. The receptors were gathered from an adult in good health. Both conserved end residues are part of each CDR3. D genes are given only for firm matches. The size of a clone is reported for some rows only, either as once, few or many, or as a class for expanded clones.

j_gene,len,d_gene,v_gene,abundance,CDR3aa,CDR3nt
TRBJ2-2,16,NA,TRBV11-3,NA,CASSTGGRIGTGELFF,TGTGCCAGCAGTACCGGCGGAAGAATCGGGACCGGGGAGCTGTTTTTT
TRBJ2-1,16,NA,TRBV11-1,NA,CASSSHRLRAYNEQFF,TGTGCCAGCAGCAGCCACAGACTTCGGGCATACAATGAGCAGTTCTTC
TRBJ1-2,12,NA,TRBV19,NA,CASSIVRAGYTF,TGTGCCAGTAGTATAGTTCGAGCGGGCTACACCTTC
TRBJ2-7,14,NA,TRBV6-5,NA,CASSYATGQYEQYF,TGTGCCAGCAGTTACGCGACTGGACAATACGAGCAGTACTTC
TRBJ1-6,13,NA,TRBV29-1,NA,CTLGGGVNSPLHF,TGCACCCTTGGTGGAGGGGTCAATTCACCCCTCCACTTT
TRBJ1-4,17,NA,TRBV21-1,NA,CASSKGGEDRANEKLFF,TGTGCCAGCAGCAAAGGAGGGGAAGACAGGGCTAATGAAAAACTGTTTTTT
TRBJ1-1,12,NA,TRBV2,NA,CASRDLQLGAFF,TGTGCCAGCCGGGACTTACAACTGGGAGCTTTCTTT
TRBJ2-2,14,NA,TRBV19,NA,CASSGQANTGELFF,TGTGCCAGTAGTGGGCAGGCCAACACCGGGGAGCTGTTTTTT
TRBJ1-4,14,NA,TRBV30,NA,CAWSEVATNEKLFF,TGTGCCTGGAGTGAGGTAGCAACTAATGAAAAACTGTTTTTT
TRBJ2-3,14,NA,TRBV7-9,NA,CASSWGGRTDTQYF,TGTGCCAGCAGCTGGGGGGGGCGGACAGATACGCAGTATTTT
TRBJ2-1,17,TRBD2,TRBV7-2,NA,CASSLVGGGPYFHEQFF,TGTGCCAGCAGCTTAGTAGGCGGGGGACCGTACTTTCACGAGCAGTTCTTC
TRBJ2-1,18,TRBD2,TRBV4-2,NA,CASSQGSIAGGGDNEQFF,TGTGCCAGCAGCCAAGGTTCAATAGCGGGAGGGGGAGACAATGAGCAGTTCTTC
TRBJ1-1,15,TRBD1,TRBV6-5,NA,CASRRTGGGGTEAFF,TGTGCCAGCAGGAGGACAGGGGGCGGGGGCACTGAAGCTTTCTTT
TRBJ2-2,14,NA,TRBV24-1,NA,CATSDLWGGGELFF,TGTGCCACCAGTGATTTATGGGGCGGCGGGGAGCTGTTTTTT
TRBJ2-3,14,NA,TRBV7-9,NA,CASSLERGRDTQYF,TGTGCCAGCAGCTTAGAGAGAGGGCGAGATACGCAGTATTTT
TRBJ1-1,13,NA,TRBV11-2,NA,CASSLNVNTEAFF,TGTGCCAGCAGCTTAAATGTGAACACTGAAGCTTTCTTT
TRBJ2-5,16,TRBD2,TRBV7-2,NA,CASSLVGTTIQETQYF,TGTGCCAGCAGCTTAGTTGGGACTACGATCCAAGAGACCCAGTACTTC
TRBJ2-1,18,TRBD2,TRBV19,NA,CASRKGLAGTKSYNEQFF,TGTGCCAGTAGGAAGGGACTAGCGGGAACTAAGTCCTACAATGAGCAGTTCTTC
TRBJ1-4,15,NA,TRBV7-8,few,CASSLEPGLGEKLFF,TGTGCCAGCAGCTTAGAACCAGGGCTCGGAGAAAAACTGTTTTTT
TRBJ1-4,13,NA,TRBV6-2/TRBV6-3,NA,CASSSESNEKLFF,TGTGCCAGCAGTTCTGAGTCGAATGAAAAACTGTTTTTT
TRBJ1-2,16,TRBD1,TRBV5-6,NA,CASSLATGTGTTGYTF,TGTGCCAGCAGCTTAGCGACCGGGACAGGGACGACAGGCTACACCTTC
TRBJ1-3,15,NA,TRBV19,NA,CASSIGTVSGNTIYF,TGTGCCAGTAGTATTGGGACGGTCTCTGGAAACACCATATATTTT
TRBJ1-2,15,NA,TRBV6-5,NA,CASSPGFLGDYGYTF,TGTGCCAGCAGTCCCGGGTTCTTGGGGGACTATGGCTACACCTTC